This T cell receptor (beta chain) was retrieved from a study of T cell repertoires in cytomegalovirus infection (dated by TCRdb to about 2019). With regard to the full study: Recently identified HLA-C-restricted CMV epitopes, whose presentation resists viral immunomodulation, were targeted by peptide stimulations together with well-studied HLA-B-restricted epitopes. The HLA type of each donor mattered for the analysis, because public TCR beta signatures pointed to carriage of CMV infection along with the matching HLA type. Study-level results and caveats: Cumulative frequency of public TCR beta family members discriminated carriers of CMV infection plus the relevant HLA type in this cohort and an independent roughly 330-donor cohort. In the ex vivo response, HLA-C-restricted CMV-specific TCR beta clonotypes were dominant, and in two of eight donors the single most frequent clonotype came from this HLA-C-restricted group.

This sample was sequenced with an Illumina HiSeq 1500. TCRdb ran its own pipeline on the public reads, namely fastp trimming at Q25 and MiXCR clone calling, and kept in-frame beta chains. For every CDR3 protein sequence, its rows merge into one entry that carries the most common genes and DNA. The sample includes 310,000 or so distinct CDR3 sequences, with approximately 25% observed a single time. The biggest ten clones account for 13% of the sample. Many counts were recorded for this clonotype. The antigen it recognizes is unknown. No much larger clone exists at a distance of one base, and base qualities are not known. The sample's treatment or condition label, in plain terms: in vitro stimulation with specific CMV peptide epitopes to enrich CMV-specific T cells. Inclusive of the bounding cysteine and phenylalanine, the CDR3 is 16 residues long. Of all the DNA, just the CDR3 is kept, 48 bases in frame from base 1. V is cut by 7 bases and J by 4 bases, and the space between the germline ends is 22 bases. The germline V gene supplies CDR1 SGHTA and CDR2 FQGNSA.

The rearranged segments are TRBV7-2 and TRBJ1-2; the D region possibly corresponds to TRBD1 (6 bases align). This material consisted of cultured PBMCs, taken from culture after CMV antigen stimulation. The clonotype was recovered from a human donor in good health (CMV status not recorded). Some clones in this sample may be carry-over from other donors' samples. The nucleotide sequence is given as TGTGCCAGCACCTACAATCTCGGGGGCGCGGGCTATGGCTACACCTTC. The translation is CASTYNLGGAGYGYTF.